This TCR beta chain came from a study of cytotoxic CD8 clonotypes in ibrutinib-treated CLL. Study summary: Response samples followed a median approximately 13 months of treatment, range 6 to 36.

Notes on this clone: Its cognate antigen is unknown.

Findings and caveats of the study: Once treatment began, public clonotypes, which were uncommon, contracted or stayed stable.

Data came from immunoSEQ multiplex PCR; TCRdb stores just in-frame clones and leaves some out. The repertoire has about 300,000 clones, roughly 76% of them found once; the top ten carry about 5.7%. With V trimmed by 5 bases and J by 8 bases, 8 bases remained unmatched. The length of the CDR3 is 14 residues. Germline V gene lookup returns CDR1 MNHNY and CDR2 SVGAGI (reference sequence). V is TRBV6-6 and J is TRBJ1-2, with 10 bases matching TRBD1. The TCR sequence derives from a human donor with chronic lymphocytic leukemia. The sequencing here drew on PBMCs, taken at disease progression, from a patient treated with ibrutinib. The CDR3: CASSPGTGVWGYTF. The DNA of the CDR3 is TGTGCCAGCAGTCCCGGGACAGGGGTGTGGGGCTACACCTTC.